What follows are 28 T cell receptor beta chains derived from one specimen sequenced in a study of T cell responses to AZD1222 COVID-19 vaccine. Assay: immunoSEQ multiplex PCR; the TCRdb copy retains only in-frame clones and omits some. The repertoire includes 150,000 to 180,000 clones, about nine tenths of them detected once, and 5.5% to 6% sits in the top ten. The material sequenced was peripheral blood, taken on day 0 of MenACWY control vaccination. These receptors originate from an adult in good health.

The chain couples TRBV19 to TRBJ1-1, with a weak D call TRBD1 (6 bases). Germline V gene data show CDR1 as LNHDA and CDR2 as SQIVND (reference sequence). V was clipped by 5 bases and J by 1 base, with 11 bases between them. The CDR3 is made up of 14 amino acids. As DNA, the CDR3 is TGTGCCAGTAGTCATCAGACAGGGAACACTGAAGCTTTCTTT. As protein: CASSHQTGNTEAFF.

The rearrangement joins TRBV24-1 to TRBJ2-1, with 10 bases identical to TRBD1. Germline values: CDR1 KGHDR, CDR2 SFDVKD. The CDR3 consists of 15 residues. Trimming removed 5 bases from V and 5 bases from J; junction bases left unmatched: 5. The CDR3 loop reads CATSGDRGWNNEQFF. For the CDR3, the DNA is TGTGCCACCAGTGGGGACAGGGGTTGGAACAATGAGCAGTTCTTC.

This rearrangement joins TRBV7-9 to TRBJ2-3; tentatively, D is TRBD1 or TRBD2 (5 bases each). CDR1 and CDR2 (germline): SEHNR, FQNEAQ (reference sequence). The CDR3 sequence is 17 residues long. Trimming removed 5 bases from V and 1 base from J, with 19 bases in between. The CDR3 protein is CASSPRLGTGGTDTQYF. In nucleotides, the CDR3 is TGTGCCAGCAGCCCCCGGCTCGGGACCGGAGGCACAGATACGCAGTATTTT.

CDR3 sequence reads: CASSPDRGRTNYGYTF. The CDR3, as DNA: TGTGCCAGCTCTCCAGACAGGGGCCGTACTAACTATGGCTACACCTTC. The chain couples TRBV18 to TRBJ1-2; TRBD1 agrees at 8 bases. CDR1 and CDR2 (germline): KGHSH, LQKENI. CDR3 length: 16 amino acids. J lost 0 bases, V lost 6 bases, and 9 bases had no gene match.

Notes on this clone: One junction end disagrees with the germline gene, perhaps due to a read error. The rearrangement links TRBV19 to TRBJ1-1; D unclear. The germline CDR1 and CDR2 sequences are LNHDA and SQIVND (reference sequence). This CDR3 region has 13 residues. The CDR3 is CASSIDPDTEAFF. The CDR3 coding sequence is TGTGCCAGTAGTATAGACCCCGACACAGAAGCTTTCTTT.

This clone was recorded only once. The J gene is TRBJ1-6, the V gene TRBV27; 8 bases match TRBD1. This CDR3 is 15 amino acids long. The germline V gene has CDR1 MNHEY and CDR2 SMNVEV (reference sequence). V was pared by 5 bases and J by 7 bases, with 7 bases of the junction left unmatched. CDR3 nucleotide sequence: TGTGCCAGCAGTCAAATCCGGACAGGGAATTCACCCCTCCACTTT. It encodes CASSQIRTGNSPLHF.

This clone has a handful of counts. V and J are TRBV4-1 and TRBJ1-5, with D tentatively TRBD1 (5 bases). Germline V gene sequence: CDR1 MGHRA, CDR2 YSYEKL. The CDR3 totals 13 residues. V was clipped by 4 bases and J by 1 base, with 5 bases between them. The CDR3 DNA follows: TGCGCCAGCAGCCGGGGGAGCAATCAGCCCCAGCATTTT. Its translation is CASSRGSNQPQHF.

The chain joins TRBV9 to TRBJ2-5; TRBD2 matches 13 bases. This CDR3 has 17 residues. Germline-derived CDR1 and CDR2 are SGDLS and YYNGEE. The J segment lost 3 bases and the V segment lost 3 bases, leaving 8 bases of the junction unmatched. The CDR3 coding sequence is TGTGCCAGCAGCGCAAACCCCGGGACTAGCGGGAAAGAGACCCAGTACTTC. Translation gives CASSANPGTSGKETQYF.

This clone was seen only once. The chain recombines TRBV7-3 with TRBJ1-1; maybe TRBD1 (5 bases). The CDR3 runs 13 residues. V lost 5 bases and J lost 1, with 8 bases in between. The germline CDR1 and CDR2 sequences are SGHTA and FQGTGA. The CDR3 is CASSLGRNTEAFF. Written as DNA, the CDR3 is TGTGCCAGCAGCCTGGGGCGGAACACTGAAGCTTTCTTT.

The rearrangement uses TRBV30 and TRBJ1-2; D remains unclear. With 3 bases removed from V and 2 bases from J, the gap between germline ends came to 10 bases. In germline, CDR1 is GTSNPN, CDR2 SVGIG (reference sequence). The CDR3 runs 13 residues. The DNA for the CDR3 is TGTGCCTGGAGCGCTCAACCGAACTATGGCTACACCTTC. Its translation: CAWSAQPNYGYTF. Filled out from reference TRBV30 and TRBJ1-2, the complete variable domain reads SQTIHQWPATLVQPVGSPLSLECTVEGTSNPNLYWYRQAAGRGLQLLFYSVGIGQISSEVPQNLSASRPQDRQFILSSKKLLLSDSGFYLCAWSAQPNYGYTFGSGTRLTVV.

The chain recombines TRBV19 with TRBJ2-2; D ambiguous. Germline V gene data show CDR1 as LNHDA and CDR2 as SQIVND (reference sequence). The CDR3 length is 15 residues. Between the trimmed V and J ends, which lost 6 bases and 4 bases, there was a span of 15 bases. CDR3: CASSPTFTLTGELFF. The CDR3, as DNA: TGTGCCAGTAGCCCTACGTTTACCCTCACCGGGGAGCTGTTTTTT.

The chain links TRBV11-3 to TRBJ2-1; a possible D gene is TRBD2 (5 bases). CDR1 is SGHNT and CDR2 is YENEEA in the germline V gene. CDR3 length equals 16 residues. Trimming took 6 bases from V and 0 from J, leaving 15 bases between them. CDR3 sequence (DNA): TGTGCCAGCAGTTCCGGACTCACTTCCTCCTACAATGAGCAGTTCTTC. Protein: CASSSGLTSSYNEQFF.

This chain joins TRBV7-9 and TRBJ2-5; 8 bases match TRBD1. The junction had 8 bases not matched to a gene; V was cut back by 1 base and J by 4 bases. The CDR3 consists of 16 residues. Germline V lookup: CDR1 SEHNR, CDR2 FQNEAQ (reference sequence). The CDR3 DNA reads as TGTGCCAGCAGCTTAGTTGCAGGGGGCCCAAGAGAGACCCAGTACTTC. Translation gives CASSLVAGGPRETQYF.

The chain carries TRBV28 and TRBJ1-1; 10 bases line up with TRBD1. The CDR3 has 14 amino acids. The germline CDR1 and CDR2 sequences are MDHEN and SYDVKM. The trim removed 7 bases at V and 5 bases at J, leaving 7 bases unmatched. CDR3 DNA sequence: TGTGCCAGCAAGACAGGGGGCGGGAATACTGAAGCTTTCTTT. This encodes CASKTGGGNTEAFF.

The V and J genes are TRBV7-9 and TRBJ2-5; perhaps D is TRBD1 or TRBD2 (5 bases each). CDR3 length: 16 amino acids. Per germline, CDR1 SEHNR and CDR2 FQNEAQ (reference sequence). The V and J ends lost 3 bases and 5 bases respectively, with 19 bases between them. CDR3 residues: CASSFFYRDEEETQYF. The DNA for the CDR3 is TGTGCCAGCAGCTTTTTTTACCGGGACGAGGAGGAGACCCAGTACTTC.

This clone was observed a handful of times. This chain connects TRBV7-9 to TRBJ1-5, with 11 bases fitting TRBD1. This CDR3 region has 17 residues. CDR1 and CDR2 from the germline V gene are SEHNR and FQNEAQ (reference sequence). Trimming at V came to 4 bases and at J to 2 bases, leaving 7 bases not matched to a gene. The CDR3 protein is CASSSGQGVRGNQPQHF. DNA of the CDR3: TGTGCCAGCAGCTCGGGACAGGGGGTTAGGGGCAATCAGCCCCAGCATTTT.

This rearrangement joins TRBV7-2 to TRBJ1-1, with a possible D match to TRBD1 (5 bases). The CDR3 totals 13 residues. The V gene lost 5 bases and the J gene lost 6 bases, with 13 bases spanning the gap. Germline CDR1 is SGHTA and CDR2 is FQGNSA. CDR3 protein: CASSPALGPEAFF. The CDR3 region has the DNA TGTGCCAGCAGCCCCGCCCTGGGGCCTGAAGCTTTCTTT.

V is TRBV5-1 and J is TRBJ1-1; 8 nucleotides agree with TRBD1. Unmatched junction bases numbered 6, after V lost 2 bases and J lost 6 bases. CDR3 length: 14 amino acids. Germline assignment: CDR1 SGHRS and CDR2 YFSETQ. The CDR3 region has the DNA TGCGCCAGCAGCTTAGGACAGGGCCCCCCTGAAGCTTTCTTT. This translates into CASSLGQGPPEAFF.

J is TRBJ1-2 and V is TRBV29-1; no definite D call. The CDR3 sequence is 12 residues long. Germline V lookup: CDR1 SQVTM, CDR2 ANQGSEA. The CDR3 spells CTFRGEGYGYTF. The CDR3 DNA reads as TGCACCTTTCGTGGGGAGGGCTATGGCTACACCTTC.

The chain uses TRBV19 and TRBJ1-5; maybe TRBD1 (6 bases). The CDR3 totals 15 residues. Germline V gene sequence: CDR1 LNHDA, CDR2 SQIVND (reference sequence). Trimming pared 5 bases from V and 0 bases from J, leaving 11 bases between. The CDR3 protein is CASSQGRNSNQPQHF. Written as DNA, the CDR3 is TGTGCCAGTAGTCAGGGGCGAAATAGCAATCAGCCCCAGCATTTT.

The chain links TRBV5-6 to TRBJ2-3, with D possibly TRBD1 on 5 matching bases. With 4 bases removed from V and 1 base from J, the gap between germline ends came to 10 bases. Germline V gene lookup returns CDR1 SGHDT and CDR2 YYEEEE. CDR3 length: 14 residues. The chain's CDR3 is CASSAPRGTDTQYF. CDR3 DNA: TGTGCCAGCAGCGCACCCAGGGGCACAGATACGCAGTATTTT. The whole variable domain, remainder taken from reference TRBV5-6 and TRBJ2-3, is DAGVTQSPTHLIKTRGQQVTLRCSPKSGHDTVSWYQQALGQGPQFIFQYYEEEERQRGNFPDRFSGHQFPNYSSELNVNALLLGDSALYLCASSAPRGTDTQYFGPGTRLTVL.

The rearrangement joins TRBV30 to TRBJ2-5, with 8 nucleotides matching TRBD2. The CDR3 sequence is 13 residues long. Trimming took 5 bases from V and 1 from J; bases not matched to a gene: 3. The germline V gene encodes CDR1 GTSNPN and CDR2 SVGIG (reference sequence). CDR3 sequence (DNA): TGTGCCTGGGGGCGGGAGGTCCAAGAGACCCAGTACTTC. Encoded protein: CAWGREVQETQYF.

V usage is TRBV28 and J usage is TRBJ1-3, with D perhaps matching TRBD1 (5 bases). The CDR3 spans 18 residues. In germline, CDR1 is MDHEN, CDR2 SYDVKM. V lost 3 bases, J lost 0 bases, and 18 bases lay in between. Written as DNA, the CDR3 is TGTGCCAGCAGTTTTCAAAGGGGTAGGCGCGTCTCTGGAAACACCATATATTTT. As protein: CASSFQRGRRVSGNTIYF.

The chain has TRBV14 and TRBJ1-2; possibly TRBD1 for D (5 bases). Trimming removed 3 bases at V and 2 bases at J, with 16 bases between. Germline V gene sequence: CDR1 SGHDN, CDR2 FVKESK. CDR3 size: 16 residues. As DNA, the CDR3 is TGTGCCAGCAGCCATCGTGGGGCCACTACGAACTATGGCTACACCTTC. This translates into CASSHRGATTNYGYTF.

The chain combines TRBV27 with TRBJ2-3; TRBD1 matches at 8 bases. V lost 4 bases, J lost 1 base, and 13 bases stayed unmatched. The CDR3 totals 18 residues. Germline V gives CDR1 MNHEY, CDR2 SMNVEV (reference sequence). The CDR3 is CASSYLVGTGGRTDTQYF. The CDR3 region has the DNA TGTGCCAGCAGTTACCTCGTAGGGACAGGCGGACGCACAGATACGCAGTATTTT.

The chain uses TRBV7-2 and TRBJ2-3; D is unclear. CDR1 and CDR2 from the germline V gene are SGHTA and FQGNSA. The CDR3 is made up of 15 amino acids. V was shortened by 3 bases and J by 3 bases, with 13 bases between the two germline ends. As DNA, the CDR3 is TGTGCCAGCAGCTTCATGGTAGAAGTAACAGATACGCAGTATTTT. The encoded protein is CASSFMVEVTDTQYF.

Only a few counts were recorded for this clone. J is TRBJ2-5 and V is TRBV5-6; D is possibly TRBD1 or TRBD2 (5 bases each). Trimming shortened V by 4 bases and J by 5 bases, and 21 bases separated the two germline ends. There are 16 residues in the CDR3. CDR1 SGHDT and CDR2 YYEEEE come from the germline V gene. CDR3: CASSVPGRRLLETQYF. Here the CDR3 DNA reads TGTGCCAGCAGCGTACCGGGACGAAGGTTATTGGAGACCCAGTACTTC.

This clone was seen a handful of times. V and J are TRBV7-9 and TRBJ2-3, with TRBD2 identical over 10 bases. This CDR3 is 17 amino acids long. Germline-derived CDR1 and CDR2 are SEHNR and FQNEAQ (reference sequence). V was pared by 5 bases and J by 1 base, with 9 bases of the junction left unmatched. This chain's CDR3 is CASSRIAGGRGTDTQYF. The CDR3 region has the DNA TGTGCCAGCAGCCGTATAGCGGGGGGTCGGGGCACAGATACGCAGTATTTT.